This passage covers 27 T cell receptor beta chains from one sample sequenced in a study of T cell responses to AZD1222 COVID-19 vaccine (dated by TCRdb to about 2021). Library preparation used the immunoSEQ multiplex PCR assay. TCRdb obtained this table from immuneACCESS and retained in-frame rearrangements with V and J assigned. These tables miss some clones; where compared with another copy, unresolved V genes account for less than half of the shortfall, and the remainder is unexplained. Counted in this sample were roughly 140,000 clones; 88% of them appeared once. About 3.7% of the sample belongs to the ten largest clones. The sample's time point label, decoded: baseline before first vaccination. The treatment or condition label of this sample denotes: meningococcal conjugate vaccine given as trial control. This specimen consisted of peripheral blood, obtained on day 0 of MenACWY control vaccination. These receptors all come from an adult in good health.

The chain employs TRBV7-2 and TRBJ1-2, with TRBD1 identical over 8 bases. V was pared by 5 bases and J by 7 bases, with 9 bases of the junction left unmatched. Germline assignment: CDR1 SGHTA and CDR2 FQGNSA. The CDR3 covers 14 residues. This chain's CDR3 is CASSTGQGIFGYTF. Here the CDR3 DNA reads TGTGCCAGCAGCACCGGACAGGGAATATTTGGCTACACCTTC. Full variable domain (missing parts from reference TRBV7-2 and TRBJ1-2): GAGVSQSPSNKVTEKGKDVELRCDPISGHTALYWYRQSLGQGLEFLIYFQGNSAPDKSGLPSDRFSAERTGGSVSTLTIQRTQQEDSAVYLCASSTGQGIFGYTFGSGTRLTVV.

The chain carries TRBV11-1 and TRBJ2-6; D unclear. Germline assignment: CDR1 SGHAT and CDR2 FQDESV (reference sequence). V was cut by 4 bases and J by 2 bases, with 6 bases left in between. The CDR3 is made up of 14 amino acids. CDR3 DNA sequence: TGTGCCAGCAGCTCACAAGCTGGGGCCAACGTCCTGACTTTC. Encoded protein: CASSSQAGANVLTF.

This clone was found a few times. The rearrangement uses TRBV30 and TRBJ1-1; D ambiguous. Between the trimmed V and J ends, which lost 0 bases and 4 bases, there was a span of 9 bases. The CDR3 runs 13 residues. In germline, CDR1 is GTSNPN, CDR2 SVGIG (reference sequence). The CDR3 DNA sequence: TGTGCCTGGAGTGTACGAGGGATCACTGAAGCTTTCTTT. Translated: CAWSVRGITEAFF.

The chain couples TRBV6-5 to TRBJ2-3; 8 bases agree with TRBD1. V lost 5 bases, J lost 3 bases, and 4 bases stayed unmatched. The length of the CDR3 is 14 residues. Germline CDR1 and CDR2: MNHEY and SVGAGI. The CDR3 is CASSKDRATDTQYF. CDR3 nucleotides: TGTGCCAGCAGTAAGGACAGGGCTACAGATACGCAGTATTTT.

V gene TRBV7-6 combines with J gene TRBJ2-2; D call uncertain. The CDR3 covers 16 residues. Germline V gene lookup returns CDR1 SGHVS and CDR2 FNYEAQ. V lost 6 bases and J 4 bases, leaving 18 bases between the germline ends. This CDR3 is CASSLSGPPVTGELFF. The DNA for the CDR3 is TGTGCCAGCAGTCTATCGGGCCCACCGGTCACCGGGGAGCTGTTTTTT.

The V gene is TRBV28, the J gene TRBJ1-2; 8 nucleotides agree with TRBD1. CDR1 MDHEN and CDR2 SYDVKM come from the germline V gene. V was clipped by 6 bases and J by 3 bases; unmatched bases: 3. The CDR3 loop spans 13 amino acids. CDR3 region: CASRLGQDYGYTF. The CDR3 DNA reads TGTGCCAGCAGGTTGGGACAGGACTATGGCTACACCTTC.

Only a few counts were recorded for this clone. The rearrangement uses TRBV28 and TRBJ1-2, with 7 bases aligning to TRBD1. The junction had 11 bases not matched to a gene; V was cut back by 5 bases and J by 8 bases. CDR1 is MDHEN, CDR2 SYDVKM, per germline. The CDR3 length is 14 residues. CDR3 DNA sequence: TGTGCCAGCAGTCCGGGGGACAGATATGGGGGCTACACCTTC. Protein: CASSPGDRYGGYTF.

The chain is built from TRBV28 and TRBJ2-1, with a tentative D call TRBD1 (6 bases). V was shortened by 5 bases and J by 5 bases, with 13 bases between the two germline ends. The CDR3 spans 14 residues. The V gene's germline CDR1 is MDHEN and CDR2 SYDVKM. The CDR3 sequence: CASSPQGNNNEQFF. The CDR3 nucleotides read TGTGCCAGCAGTCCTCAGGGGAATAACAATGAGCAGTTCTTC.

V gene TRBV28 combines with J gene TRBJ2-7; D is possibly TRBD2 (5 bases). Trimming pared 8 bases from V and 0 bases from J, leaving 11 bases between. Germline V gives CDR1 MDHEN, CDR2 SYDVKM. The CDR3 length is 13 residues. The DNA of the CDR3 is TGTGCCAGCCGGGTGGGGAGCTCCTACGAGCAGTACTTC. This encodes CASRVGSSYEQYF.

V gene TRBV6-5 combines with J gene TRBJ1-4; D call uncertain. Germline CDR1 MNHEY, CDR2 SVGAGI. The ends were cut back, 2 bases at V and 8 bases at J, with 12 bases in the middle. The CDR3 covers 14 residues. The CDR3: CASSYAGSIEKLFF. In DNA form, the CDR3 reads TGTGCCAGCAGTTACGCGGGGAGCATCGAAAAACTGTTTTTT.

The chain is built from TRBV4-1 and TRBJ2-2; 8 bases are shared with TRBD1. This CDR3 has 14 residues. V was pared by 7 bases and J by 2 bases, with 3 bases of the junction left unmatched. Looked up from germline, CDR1 is MGHRA and CDR2 is YSYEKL. CDR3 coding DNA: TGCGCCAGCACCGACAGGGGAAACACCGGGGAGCTGTTTTTT. Amino acid sequence: CASTDRGNTGELFF.

The rearrangement uses TRBV12-3 or TRBV12-4 and TRBJ1-5; TRBD1 matches 8 bases. The CDR3 length is 13 residues. V shed 5 bases and J 4 bases; nucleotides not matched to a gene: 1. In DNA form, the CDR3 reads TGTGCCAGCAGTAGACAGGGGAATCAGCCCCAGCATTTT. It yields the protein CASSRQGNQPQHF.

This clone was seen only a few times. This rearrangement joins TRBV6-5 to TRBJ1-1, with D perhaps matching TRBD1 (5 bases). V lost 8 bases and J 4 bases, leaving 11 bases between the germline ends. The CDR3 is made up of 12 amino acids. Germline V CDR1 and CDR2: MNHEY, SVGAGI. CDR3 nucleotides: TGTGCCAGCCAGGGCAGACCCACTGAAGCTTTCTTT. Translating gives CASQGRPTEAFF.

V gene TRBV7-9 combines with J gene TRBJ2-1; 7 nucleotides line up with TRBD2. Germline CDR1 and CDR2: SEHNR and FQNEAQ (reference sequence). The trim removed 5 bases at V and 4 bases at J, leaving 11 bases unmatched. CDR3 size: 16 residues. Here the CDR3 DNA reads TGTGCCAGCAGCCCCGGACTAGGGCCTGGGTACAATGAGCAGTTCTTC. It translates to CASSPGLGPGYNEQFF.

CDR3 coding DNA: TGTGCCAGCAGTCTCGGGGTCCACAATGAGCAGTTCTTC. It is translated as CASSLGVHNEQFF. The chain employs TRBV6-2 or TRBV6-3 and TRBJ2-1, with D maybe TRBD2 (5 bases). The CDR3 contains 13 residues. Trimming removed 5 bases at V and 5 bases at J, with 10 bases between. Germline V CDR1 and CDR2: MNHEY, SVGEGT.

The rearrangement joins TRBV5-1 to TRBJ2-7; 11 nucleotides match TRBD1. This CDR3 has 14 amino acids. Trimming took 3 bases from V and 5 from J; bases not matched to a gene: 4. Per germline, CDR1 SGHRS and CDR2 YFSETQ. The CDR3 protein is CASSWGDRGNEQYF. The CDR3, as DNA: TGCGCCAGCAGCTGGGGGGACAGGGGGAACGAGCAGTACTTC.

The gene calls are TRBV6-2 or TRBV6-3 and TRBJ1-5, with TRBD1 matching 8 bases. Germline assignment: CDR1 MNHEY and CDR2 SVGEGT. CDR3 size: 15 residues. The junction had 4 bases not matched to a gene; V was cut back by 4 bases and J by 2 bases. The DNA for the CDR3 is TGTGCCAGCAGTTTCCAGGGGGCTGGCAATCAGCCCCAGCATTTT. Protein sequence: CASSFQGAGNQPQHF.

The chain uses TRBV19 and TRBJ2-2; D is uncertain. Germline values: CDR1 LNHDA, CDR2 SQIVND (reference sequence). V lost 5 bases to trimming and J lost 0 bases, with 13 bases between them. The CDR3 contains 16 residues. Here the CDR3 DNA reads TGTGCCAGTAGTCCCGACTCAATCGCGAACACCGGGGAGCTGTTTTTT. Translated: CASSPDSIANTGELFF.

The genes are TRBV5-1 and TRBJ2-3; D remains unclear. The germline V gene has CDR1 SGHRS and CDR2 YFSETQ. CDR3 length equals 15 residues. Trimming pared 4 bases from V and 1 base from J, leaving 13 bases between. The CDR3: CASSLGRPGTDTQYF. CDR3 DNA sequence: TGCGCCAGCAGCCTAGGAAGACCAGGCACAGATACGCAGTATTTT.

V is TRBV11-1 and J is TRBJ1-1; D remains ambiguous. CDR1 is SGHAT and CDR2 is FQDESV in the germline V gene (reference sequence). CDR3 size: 14 residues. V lost 0 bases and J lost 0, with 5 bases in between. Written as DNA, the CDR3 is TGTGCCAGCAGCTTAGCCGAGATGAACACTGAAGCTTTCTTT. It is translated as CASSLAEMNTEAFF. The full variable domain, with the rest looked up from reference TRBV11-1 and TRBJ1-1, is EAEVAQSPRYKITEKSQAVAFWCDPISGHATLYWYRQILGQGPELLVQFQDESVVDDSQLPKDRFSAERLKGVDSTLKIQPAELGDSAMYLCASSLAEMNTEAFFGQGTRLTVV.

The V gene is TRBV12-3 or TRBV12-4, the J gene TRBJ1-1; D is unclear. The CDR3 loop spans 13 amino acids. V dropped 1 base and J dropped 7 bases, with 10 bases sitting between them. The CDR3 DNA reads as TGTGCCAGCAGTTTAGAGGGTTTTAATGAAGCTTTCTTT. It translates to CASSLEGFNEAFF.

The rearrangement uses TRBV14 and TRBJ1-4; D ambiguous. The CDR3 loop spans 16 amino acids. Germline CDR1 is SGHDN and CDR2 is FVKESK. The germline V and J ends were trimmed by 1 base and 2 bases, with 11 bases remaining between them. In DNA form, the CDR3 reads TGTGCCAGCAGCCAAGCATCGTTAAGGACTAATGAAAAACTGTTTTTT. It codes for CASSQASLRTNEKLFF.

This rearrangement joins TRBV5-1 to TRBJ1-1, with D possibly TRBD1 on 6 matching bases. The CDR3 runs 15 residues. The V gene lost 5 bases and the J gene lost 1 base, with 15 bases spanning the gap. The germline CDR1 and CDR2 sequences are SGHRS and YFSETQ. CDR3 sequence reads: CASSRGALENTEAFF. The CDR3 bases are TGCGCCAGCAGTAGGGGGGCCTTGGAGAACACTGAAGCTTTCTTT.

This clone turned up a few times. The chain is built from TRBV19 and TRBJ2-7; no reliable D call. CDR1 and CDR2 from the germline V gene are LNHDA and SQIVND (reference sequence). The CDR3 loop spans 15 amino acids. V lost 3 bases to trimming and J lost 0 bases, with 12 bases between them. CDR3 DNA: TGTGCCAGTAGTATCATGGCCTTCACCTCCTACGAGCAGTACTTC. It specifies CASSIMAFTSYEQYF.

The rearrangement links TRBV7-9 to TRBJ2-7; no reliable D call. Germline lookup yields CDR1 SEHNR and CDR2 FQNEAQ (reference sequence). The CDR3 is made up of 15 amino acids. V was trimmed by 1 base and J by 3 bases, leaving 13 bases between them. This CDR3 reads CASSLEVAARYEQYF. The CDR3 DNA reads TGTGCCAGCAGCTTAGAGGTAGCCGCACGCTACGAGCAGTACTTC. Combining the CDR3 with reference TRBV7-9 and TRBJ2-7 gives the whole variable domain DTGVSQNPRHKITKRGQNVTFRCDPISEHNRLYWYRQTLGQGPEFLTYFQNEAQLEKSRLLSDRFSAERPKGSFSTLEIQRTEQGDSAMYLCASSLEVAARYEQYFGPGTRLTVT.

The V call is TRBV3-1 (or the pseudogene TRBV3-2), the J call TRBJ2-1; D unclear. CDR3 length: 12 residues. V gave up 1 base and J gave up 10 bases, with 8 bases separating them. Per germline, CDR1 LGHDT and CDR2 YNNKEL (reference sequence). The CDR3 sequence is CASSQVALEQFF. The CDR3 DNA is TGTGCCAGCAGCCAAGTAGCTCTGGAGCAGTTCTTC.

This clone was counted once. The chain combines TRBV7-9 with TRBJ2-3; D gene ambiguous. The germline gives CDR1 SEHNR, CDR2 FQNEAQ (reference sequence). Deletions cut 0 bases from V and 2 bases from J, with 12 bases between. This CDR3 is 16 amino acids long. For the CDR3, the DNA is TGTGCCAGCAGCTTAGCGAGGCTTCAAATCACAGATACGCAGTATTTT. Translation: CASSLARLQITDTQYF.